These T cell receptor beta chains were read from a single sample in a study of T cells in Graves' hyperthyroidism and ophthalmopathy. TCRdb ran MiXCR on the multiplex PCR reads and lists one entry per CDR3 protein. The sample holds roughly 800,000 distinct CDR3 sequences, over 35% seen once. Sequenced material: blood. The receptors originated from a young man with Graves' hyperthyroidism. Each CDR3 is given with its conserved first and last residue. Each record gives: D gene, V gene, J gene, clone size, CDR3 length, CDR3 protein, CDR3 DNA. A D gene is named only where the DNA matches it firmly. A clone size is listed for some rows: how often the clone was seen (once, few, many), or a class if it is expanded.

D: .; V: TRBV5-6; J: TRBJ2-7; size: few; length: 15; CDR3: CASSAMGHGTYEQYF; DNA: TGTGCCAGCAGCGCAATGGGCCACGGTACCTACGAGCAGTACTTC
D: .; V: TRBV4-3; J: TRBJ1-1; size: .; length: 15; CDR3: CASSQDAGGDTEAFF; DNA: TGCGCCAGCAGCCAAGATGCGGGGGGCGACACTGAAGCTTTCTTT
D: .; V: TRBV7-9; J: TRBJ1-1; size: few; length: 14; CDR3: CASSAGGGDTEAFF; DNA: TGTGCCAGCAGCGCGGGGGGAGGCGACACTGAAGCTTTCTTT
D: .; V: TRBV4-1; J: TRBJ2-7; size: .; length: 15; CDR3: CASSQAVGGQPQQYF; DNA: TGCGCCAGCAGCCAAGCCGTTGGGGGTCAGCCCCAGCAGTACTTC
D: TRBD1; V: TRBV7-9; J: TRBJ1-2; size: few; length: 14; CDR3: CASSLPGQGFGYTF; DNA: TGTGCCAGCAGCTTACCCGGACAGGGGTTTGGCTACACCTTC
D: .; V: TRBV29-1; J: TRBJ1-1; size: many; length: 11; CDR3: CSVATSGEAFF; DNA: TGCAGCGTTGCCACATCAGGGGAAGCTTTCTTT
D: .; V: TRBV20-1; J: TRBJ2-1; size: .; length: 11; CDR3: CSAKTSGEGIF; DNA: TGCAGTGCCAAGACAAGCGGAGAAGGGATCTTC
D: TRBD2; V: TRBV20-1; J: TRBJ2-2; size: few; length: 19; CDR3: CSARFPFLAGGLNTGELFF; DNA: TGCAGTGCTCGATTTCCCTTCCTAGCGGGGGGACTGAACACCGGGGAGCTGTTTTTT
D: TRBD1; V: TRBV5-1; J: TRBJ2-5; size: few; length: 16; CDR3: CASSLLGQGKQETQYF; DNA: TGCGCCAGCAGCTTGTTGGGACAGGGGAAACAAGAGACCCAGTACTTC
D: .; V: TRBV7-9; J: TRBJ2-7; size: .; length: 15; CDR3: CASSLVGLSTYEQYF; DNA: TGTGCCAGCAGCCTAGTGGGACTGTCGACCTACGAGCAGTACTTC
D: .; V: TRBV7-9; J: TRBJ2-7; size: once; length: 15; CDR3: CASSRLGHNSYEQYF; DNA: TGTGCCAGCAGTCGGTTGGGACACAACTCCTACGAGCAGTACTTC
D: TRBD1; V: TRBV6-1; J: TRBJ1-5; size: .; length: 14; CDR3: CASSATGINQPQHF; DNA: TGTGCCAGCAGTGCGACAGGGATCAATCAGCCCCAGCATTTT
D: TRBD1; V: TRBV29-1; J: TRBJ2-7; size: many; length: 12; CDR3: CSVYRGPYEQYF; DNA: TGCAGCGTTTACAGGGGTCCCTACGAGCAGTACTTC
D: TRBD2; V: TRBV29-1; J: TRBJ2-5; size: many; length: 14; CDR3: CSVVEERGQETQYF; DNA: TGCAGCGTTGTAGAGGAGCGGGGACAAGAGACCCAGTACTTC
D: TRBD2; V: TRBV29-1; J: TRBJ2-7; size: .; length: 12; CDR3: CSVRGGLYEQYF; DNA: TGCAGCGTGCGGGGGGGCCTCTACGAGCAGTACTTC
D: TRBD1; V: TRBV10-3; J: TRBJ1-2; size: .; length: 14; CDR3: CAISGTGGYYGYTF; DNA: TGTGCCATCAGTGGGACAGGGGGATACTATGGCTACACCTTC